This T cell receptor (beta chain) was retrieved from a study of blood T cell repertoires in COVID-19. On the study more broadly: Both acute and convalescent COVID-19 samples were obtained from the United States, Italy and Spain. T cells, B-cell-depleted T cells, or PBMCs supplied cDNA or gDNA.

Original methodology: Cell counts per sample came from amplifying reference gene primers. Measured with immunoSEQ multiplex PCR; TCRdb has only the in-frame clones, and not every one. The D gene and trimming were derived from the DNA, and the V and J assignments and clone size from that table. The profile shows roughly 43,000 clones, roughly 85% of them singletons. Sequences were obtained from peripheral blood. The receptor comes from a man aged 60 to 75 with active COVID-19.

The CDR3 DNA reads as TGTGCCAGTAATCGGGACAGGGGGGCCGGGGAGCTGTTTTTT. Translation: CASNRDRGAGELFF. The rearrangement links TRBV19 to TRBJ2-2, with 11 bases lining up with TRBD1. Losses at the gene ends were 7 bases for V and 6 bases for J; bases not matched to a gene: 4. CDR3 length equals 14 residues. Germline V lookup: CDR1 LNHDA, CDR2 SQIVND (reference sequence).